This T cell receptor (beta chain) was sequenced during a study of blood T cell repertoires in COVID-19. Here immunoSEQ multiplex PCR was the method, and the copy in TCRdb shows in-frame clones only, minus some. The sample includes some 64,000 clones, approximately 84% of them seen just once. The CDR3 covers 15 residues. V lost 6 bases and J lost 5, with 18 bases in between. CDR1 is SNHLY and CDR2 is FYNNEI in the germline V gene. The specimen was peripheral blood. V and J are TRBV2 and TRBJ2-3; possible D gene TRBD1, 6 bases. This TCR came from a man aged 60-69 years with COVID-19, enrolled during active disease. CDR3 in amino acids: CASRANREREDTQYF. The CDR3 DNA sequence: TGTGCCAGCAGAGCTAACAGGGAGAGGGAAGATACGCAGTATTTT.